This TCR beta chain comes out of a study of blood T cell repertoires in COVID-19. The study recruited people aged about 18 to 90 years across 20 to 30 US areas. Cohort assignment relied on participant-reported clinical history. The trim removed 3 bases at V and 1 base at J, leaving 1 base unmatched. CDR3 size: 15 residues. The germline V gene encodes CDR1 ENHRY and CDR2 SYGVKD. Assay: immunoSEQ multiplex PCR; the TCRdb copy retains only in-frame clones and omits some. The data contain some 180,000 clones, 60% to 80% of them singletons. The origin of this receptor is a man aged 60-69 years who had been exposed to COVID-19. What was sequenced was PBMCs or T cells enriched from blood (not recorded which). The chain carries TRBV10-3 and TRBJ2-1; 9 bases match TRBD1. The CDR3 here is CAISDGTGSYNEQFF. The CDR3 DNA reads TGTGCCATCAGTGACGGGACAGGGTCCTACAATGAGCAGTTCTTC.